This T cell receptor (beta chain) derives from a study of beta chain features in type 1 diabetes. Findings of the study overall: Researchers reported that naive, central memory and Treg TCRB repertoires appeared more similar in patients than in healthy donors. There was a moderate but significant shortening of TCRB CDR3s in all four CD4+ subsets of Type 1 diabetes patients.

The CDR3 runs to 16 residues. CDR1 and CDR2 from the germline V gene are SGHNT and YYREEE (reference sequence). J lost 7 bases, V lost 0 bases, and 4 bases had no gene match. As every portion of the isolated RNA was reverse transcribed, the sequencing read expressed TCRB transcripts. Naive, central memory and regulatory T cell samples came to a mean of approximately 3.57 million reads. Repertoires were generated with immunoSEQ multiplex PCR, while TCRdb's copy carries only in-frame clones and drops some. The data show a few hundred thousand clones, about 14% seen once. This clone was seen a few times. Its specificity is unknown. At the DNA level, this CDR3 is encoded by other sequences in the same sample as well.

The rearrangement joins TRBV5-4 to TRBJ2-1; 13 positions match TRBD2. The receptor comes from a woman aged 18 to 35 with type 1 diabetes. The sample was naive CD4+ T cells from blood. This CDR3 is CASSLGTSGSWNEQFF. CDR3 DNA: TGTGCCAGCAGCTTGGGGACTAGCGGGAGTTGGAATGAGCAGTTCTTC.